This TCR beta chain derives from a study of blood T cell repertoires in COVID-19. Study as a whole: Spain, Italy and the United States supplied samples that represented acute and convalescent COVID-19. The analysed material was cDNA or gDNA that came from T cells, B-cell-depleted T cells, or PBMCs.

Data came from immunoSEQ multiplex PCR; TCRdb stores just in-frame clones and leaves some out. Of about 320,000 clones detected, approximately 88% appear once; the ten largest clones hold about 8.9%. The sequence was collected from a woman younger than 30 who had recovered from COVID-19. Sequencing used PBMCs or T cells enriched from blood (not recorded which).

The CDR3 DNA reads as TGTGCCAGCAGTTCCCCGCAGTCACCCCTCCACTTT. Its protein product is CASSSPQSPLHF. The genes are TRBV6-2 or TRBV6-3 and TRBJ1-6; D unresolved. Trimming pared 4 bases from V and 10 bases from J, leaving 8 bases between. CDR1 and CDR2 from the germline V gene are MNHEY and SVGEGT. There are 12 residues in the CDR3.